The source of this T cell receptor beta chain is a study of vaccination effects on CD4 cells after COVID-19. Study as a whole: Two recovered convalescent patients were sampled 16 days and one week pre-vaccination. Study-wide points: The post-vaccine spike-reactive clones of convalescents showed a predominance of new vaccine-induced clones. Late after vaccination, infection- and vaccine-induced clones showed marked clonal contraction.

The germline V gene has CDR1 GTSNPN and CDR2 SVGIG (reference sequence). Trimming took 0 bases from V and 10 from J, leaving 19 bases between them. The CDR3 is made up of 14 amino acids. The assay was immunoSEQ multiplex PCR, and TCRdb's table has in-frame clones only and misses some. This table holds roughly 45,000 clones, around 72% found once. To note about this clone: The antigen is undetermined.

Before sequencing, viral peptide pools were used by the ViraFEST assay to expand antigen-specific CD4+ T cells. When less than 11 days of culture had elapsed, CD4+ T cells were isolated. This individual contracted SARS-CoV-2 between March and December 2020, as verified by PCR. Researchers reported culturing two million PBMC in each well, adding 8 to 10 IU/ml IL-2 and roughly 10 ug/ml peptides. The V gene is TRBV30, the J gene TRBJ2-7; possible D gene TRBD1, 5 bases. The receptor was derived from a human donor who had a prior SARS-CoV-2 infection. The source was CD4+ T cells from PBMCs cultured with a peptide pool, collected before COVID-19 vaccination. This chain's CDR3 is CAWSVGPLRVEQYF. CDR3 in DNA: TGTGCCTGGAGTGTAGGACCTCTCAGGGTAGAACAGTACTTC.